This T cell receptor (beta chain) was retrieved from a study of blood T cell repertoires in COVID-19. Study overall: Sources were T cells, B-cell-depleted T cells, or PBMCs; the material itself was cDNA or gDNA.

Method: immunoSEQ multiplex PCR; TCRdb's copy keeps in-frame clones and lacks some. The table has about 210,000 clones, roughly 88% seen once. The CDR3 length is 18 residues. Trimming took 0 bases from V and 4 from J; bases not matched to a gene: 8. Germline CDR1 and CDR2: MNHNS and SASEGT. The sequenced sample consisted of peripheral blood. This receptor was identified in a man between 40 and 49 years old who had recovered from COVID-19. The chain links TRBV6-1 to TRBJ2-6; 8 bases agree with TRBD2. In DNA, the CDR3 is TGTGCCAGCAGTGAAGCGGCTAGCGGGCGGTCGGGGGCCAACGTCCTGACTTTC. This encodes CASSEAASGRSGANVLTF.